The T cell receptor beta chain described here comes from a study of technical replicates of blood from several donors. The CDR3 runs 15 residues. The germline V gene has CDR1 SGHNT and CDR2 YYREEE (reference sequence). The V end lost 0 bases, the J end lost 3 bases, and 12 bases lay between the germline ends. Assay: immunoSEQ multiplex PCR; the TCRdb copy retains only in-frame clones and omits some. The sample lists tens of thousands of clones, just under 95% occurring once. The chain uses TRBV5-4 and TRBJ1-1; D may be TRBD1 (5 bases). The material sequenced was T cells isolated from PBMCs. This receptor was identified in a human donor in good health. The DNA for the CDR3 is TGTGCCAGCAGCTTGGATATTTCCAGGGACACTGAAGCTTTCTTT. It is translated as CASSLDISRDTEAFF.